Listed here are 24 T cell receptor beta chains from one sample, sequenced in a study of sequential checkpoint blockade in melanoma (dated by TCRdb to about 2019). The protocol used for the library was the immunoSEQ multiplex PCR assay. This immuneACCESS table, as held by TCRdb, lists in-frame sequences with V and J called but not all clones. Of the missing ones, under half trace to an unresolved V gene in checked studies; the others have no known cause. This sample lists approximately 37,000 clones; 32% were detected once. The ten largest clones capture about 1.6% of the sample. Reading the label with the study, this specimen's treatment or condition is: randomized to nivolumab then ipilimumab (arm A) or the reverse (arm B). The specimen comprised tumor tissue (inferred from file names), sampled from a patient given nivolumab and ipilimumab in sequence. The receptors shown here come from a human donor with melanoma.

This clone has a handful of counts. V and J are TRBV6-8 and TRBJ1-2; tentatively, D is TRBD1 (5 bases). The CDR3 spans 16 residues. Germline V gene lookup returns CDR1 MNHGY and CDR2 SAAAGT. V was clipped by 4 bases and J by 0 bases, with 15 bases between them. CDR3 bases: TGTGCCAGCAGTTCAACCGTGGGGACCTCTAACTATGGCTACACCTTC. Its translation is CASSSTVGTSNYGYTF.

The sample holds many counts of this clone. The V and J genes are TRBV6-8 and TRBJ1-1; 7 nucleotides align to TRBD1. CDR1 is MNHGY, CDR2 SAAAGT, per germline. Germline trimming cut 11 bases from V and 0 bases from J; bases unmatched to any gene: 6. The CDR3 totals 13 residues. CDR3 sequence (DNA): TGTGCCGTTCAGGGGGGAATGAACACTGAAGCTTTCTTT. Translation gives CAVQGGMNTEAFF.

CDR3 DNA sequence: TGTGCCATCAGTCAACAGGGTCAAAATAATGAAAAACTGTTTTTT. Its protein is CAISQQGQNNEKLFF. This chain uses TRBV10-3 with TRBJ1-4; D is possibly TRBD1 (6 bases). The CDR3 spans 15 residues. Trimming pared 5 bases from V and 4 bases from J, leaving 14 bases between. Germline-derived CDR1 and CDR2 are ENHRY and SYGVKD.

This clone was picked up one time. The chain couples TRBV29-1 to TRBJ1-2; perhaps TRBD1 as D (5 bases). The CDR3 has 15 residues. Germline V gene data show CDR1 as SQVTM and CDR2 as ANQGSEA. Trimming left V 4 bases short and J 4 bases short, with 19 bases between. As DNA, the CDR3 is TGCAGCGTTGTTGCCCCTGGGGGGGTTCGCTATGGCTACACCTTC. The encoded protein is CSVVAPGGVRYGYTF.

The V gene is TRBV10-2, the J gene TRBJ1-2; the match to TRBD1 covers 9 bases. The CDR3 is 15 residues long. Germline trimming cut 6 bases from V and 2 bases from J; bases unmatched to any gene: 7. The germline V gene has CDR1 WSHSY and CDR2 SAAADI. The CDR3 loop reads CASRAGTGRNYGYTF. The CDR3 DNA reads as TGCGCCAGCAGAGCCGGGACAGGGAGAAACTATGGCTACACCTTC.

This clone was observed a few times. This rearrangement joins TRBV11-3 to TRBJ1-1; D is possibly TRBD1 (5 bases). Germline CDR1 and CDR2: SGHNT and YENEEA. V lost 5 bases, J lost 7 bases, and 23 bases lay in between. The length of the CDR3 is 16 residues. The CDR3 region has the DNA TGTGCCAGCAGCGAGCTTAGAGGAGGGGTGGTTGGTGAAGCTTTCTTT. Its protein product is CASSELRGGVVGEAFF.

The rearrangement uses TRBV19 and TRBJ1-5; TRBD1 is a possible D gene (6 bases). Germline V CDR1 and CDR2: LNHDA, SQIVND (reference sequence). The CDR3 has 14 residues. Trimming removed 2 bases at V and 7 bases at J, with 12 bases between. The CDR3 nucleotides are TGTGCCAGTAGTATATCACAGGGAAGACAGCCCCAGCATTTT. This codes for CASSISQGRQPQHF.

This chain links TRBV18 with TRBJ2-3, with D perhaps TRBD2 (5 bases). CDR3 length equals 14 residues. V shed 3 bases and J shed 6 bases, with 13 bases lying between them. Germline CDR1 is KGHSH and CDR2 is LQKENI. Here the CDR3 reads CASSPPGSKDTQYF. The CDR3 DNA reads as TGTGCCAGCTCACCCCCGGGGTCAAAGGATACGCAGTATTTT.

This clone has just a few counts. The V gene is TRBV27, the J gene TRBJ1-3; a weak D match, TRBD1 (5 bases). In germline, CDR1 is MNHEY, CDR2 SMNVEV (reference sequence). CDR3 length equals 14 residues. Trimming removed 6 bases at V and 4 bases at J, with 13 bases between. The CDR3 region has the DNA TGTGCCAGCAGACAGGACACCCTGGGAAACACCATATATTTT. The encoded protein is CASRQDTLGNTIYF.

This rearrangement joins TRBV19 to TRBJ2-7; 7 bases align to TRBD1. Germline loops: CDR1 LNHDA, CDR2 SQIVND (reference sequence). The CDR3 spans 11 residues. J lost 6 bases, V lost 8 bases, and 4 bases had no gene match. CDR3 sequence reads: CASRQGIEQYF. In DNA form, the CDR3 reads TGTGCCAGTCGACAGGGCATCGAGCAGTACTTC.

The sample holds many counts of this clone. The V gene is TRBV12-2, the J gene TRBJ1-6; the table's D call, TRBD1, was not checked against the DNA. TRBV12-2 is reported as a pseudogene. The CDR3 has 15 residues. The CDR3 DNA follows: TGTGCCACCCCCGGACAGGGAAACTATAATTCACCCCTCCACTTT. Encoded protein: CATPGQGNYNSPLHF.

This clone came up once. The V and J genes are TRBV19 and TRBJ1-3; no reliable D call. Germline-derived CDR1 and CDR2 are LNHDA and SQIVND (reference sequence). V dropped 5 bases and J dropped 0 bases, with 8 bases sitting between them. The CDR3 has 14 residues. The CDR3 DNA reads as TGTGCCAGTAGTGAAGGCTACTCTGGAAACACCATATATTTT. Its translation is CASSEGYSGNTIYF.

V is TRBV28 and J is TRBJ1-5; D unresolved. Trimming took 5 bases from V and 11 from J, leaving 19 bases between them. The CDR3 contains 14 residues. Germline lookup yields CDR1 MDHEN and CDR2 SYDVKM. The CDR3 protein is CASSPVSPYLAQHF. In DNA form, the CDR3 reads TGTGCCAGCAGTCCCGTCTCCCCGTATCTGGCCCAGCATTTT. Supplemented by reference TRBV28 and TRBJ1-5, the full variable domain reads DVKVTQSSRYLVKRTGEKVFLECVQDMDHENMFWYRQDPGLGLRLIYFSYDVKMKEKGDIPEGYSVSREKKERFSLILESASTNQTSMYLCASSPVSPYLAQHFGDGTRLSIL.

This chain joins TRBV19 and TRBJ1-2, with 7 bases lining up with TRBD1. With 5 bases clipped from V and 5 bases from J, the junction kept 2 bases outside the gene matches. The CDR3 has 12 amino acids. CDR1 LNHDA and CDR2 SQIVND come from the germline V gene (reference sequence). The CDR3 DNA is TGTGCCAGTAGTGGGGGACAGTATGGCTACACCTTC. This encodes CASSGGQYGYTF.

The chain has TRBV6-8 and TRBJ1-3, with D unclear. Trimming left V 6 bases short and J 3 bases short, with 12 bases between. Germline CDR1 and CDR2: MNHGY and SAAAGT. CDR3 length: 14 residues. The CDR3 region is CASSPRSVGNTIYF. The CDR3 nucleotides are TGTGCCAGCAGCCCCCGAAGCGTTGGAAACACCATATATTTT.

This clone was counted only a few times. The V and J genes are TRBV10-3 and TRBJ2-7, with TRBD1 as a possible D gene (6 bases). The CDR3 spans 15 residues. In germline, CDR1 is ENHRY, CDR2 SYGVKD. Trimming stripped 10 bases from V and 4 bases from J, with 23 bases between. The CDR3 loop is CASSDRLQGRYEQYF. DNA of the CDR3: TGTGCCAGCTCCGACCGATTGCAGGGGCGGTACGAGCAGTACTTC.

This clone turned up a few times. As DNA, the CDR3 is TGTGCCAGCAGTGATTCCCGCCGGGGAAATGAGCAGTTCTTC. Translated: CASSDSRRGNEQFF. The chain recombines TRBV6-8 with TRBJ2-1; maybe TRBD2 (5 bases). V was cut by 5 bases and J by 7 bases, with 15 bases left in between. Germline CDR1 is MNHGY and CDR2 is SAAAGT. CDR3 length: 14 residues.

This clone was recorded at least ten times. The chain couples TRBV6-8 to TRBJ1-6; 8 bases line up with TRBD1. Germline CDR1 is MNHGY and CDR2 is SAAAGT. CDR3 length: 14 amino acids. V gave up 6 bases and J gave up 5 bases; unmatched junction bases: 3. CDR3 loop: CASSVTGDNSPLHF. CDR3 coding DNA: TGTGCCAGCAGCGTGACAGGGGATAATTCACCCCTCCACTTT.

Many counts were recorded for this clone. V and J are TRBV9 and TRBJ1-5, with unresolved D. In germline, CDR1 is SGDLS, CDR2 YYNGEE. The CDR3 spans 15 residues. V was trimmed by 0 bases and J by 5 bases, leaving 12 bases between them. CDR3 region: CASSVGAIDYQPQHF. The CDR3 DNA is TGTGCCAGCAGCGTAGGGGCGATTGATTATCAGCCCCAGCATTTT.

CDR3 sequence: CASKVANEKLFF. The CDR3 coding sequence is TGTGCCAGCAAAGTGGCCAATGAAAAACTGTTTTTT. The V call is TRBV28, the J call TRBJ1-4; no firm D call. V lost 7 bases, J lost 5 bases, and 8 bases lay in between. Germline V gene data show CDR1 as MDHEN and CDR2 as SYDVKM. This CDR3 is 12 amino acids long.

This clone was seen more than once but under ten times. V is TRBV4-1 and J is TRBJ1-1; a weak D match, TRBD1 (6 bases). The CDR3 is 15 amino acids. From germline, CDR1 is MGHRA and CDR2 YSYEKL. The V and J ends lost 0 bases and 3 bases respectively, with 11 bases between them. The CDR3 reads CASSQDGQGYTEAFF. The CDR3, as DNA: TGCGCCAGCAGCCAAGATGGGCAGGGGTACACTGAAGCTTTCTTT.

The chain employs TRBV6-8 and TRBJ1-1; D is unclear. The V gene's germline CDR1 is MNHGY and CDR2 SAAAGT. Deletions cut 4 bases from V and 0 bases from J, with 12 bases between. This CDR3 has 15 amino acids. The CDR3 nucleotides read TGTGCCAGCAGTTTCAGGACGGCGCTGAACACTGAAGCTTTCTTT. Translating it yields CASSFRTALNTEAFF.

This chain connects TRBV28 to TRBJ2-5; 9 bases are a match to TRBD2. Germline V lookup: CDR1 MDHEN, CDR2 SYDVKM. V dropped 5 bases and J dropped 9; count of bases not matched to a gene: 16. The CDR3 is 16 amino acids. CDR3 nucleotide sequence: TGTGCCAGCAGTGGCCGTAGCGGGAGCGGGAGAGTCGCCCAGTACTTC. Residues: CASSGRSGSGRVAQYF.

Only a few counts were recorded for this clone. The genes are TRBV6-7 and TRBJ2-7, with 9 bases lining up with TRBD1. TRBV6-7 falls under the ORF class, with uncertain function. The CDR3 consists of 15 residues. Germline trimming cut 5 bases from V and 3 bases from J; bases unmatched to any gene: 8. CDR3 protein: CASSPRDRVYYEQYF. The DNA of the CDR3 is TGTGCCAGCAGTCCCCGGGACAGGGTATACTACGAGCAGTACTTC.